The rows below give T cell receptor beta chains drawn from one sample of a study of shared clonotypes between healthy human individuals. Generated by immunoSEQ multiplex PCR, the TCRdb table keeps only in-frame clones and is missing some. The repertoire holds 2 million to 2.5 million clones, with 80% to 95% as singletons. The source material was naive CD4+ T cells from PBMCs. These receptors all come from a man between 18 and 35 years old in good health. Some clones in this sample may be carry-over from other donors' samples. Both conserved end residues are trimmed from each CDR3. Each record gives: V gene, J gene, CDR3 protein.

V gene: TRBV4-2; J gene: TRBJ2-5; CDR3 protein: ASSQDSRMGETQY
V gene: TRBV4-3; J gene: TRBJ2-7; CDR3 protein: ASSQGIALEQY
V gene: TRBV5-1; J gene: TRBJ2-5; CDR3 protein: ASSLAQGGEETQY
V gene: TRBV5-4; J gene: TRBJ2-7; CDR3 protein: ASSLPSGRARDEQY
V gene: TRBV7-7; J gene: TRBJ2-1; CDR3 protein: ASSLDTYNEQF
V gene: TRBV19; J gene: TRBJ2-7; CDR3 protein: ASSLGGGSYEQY
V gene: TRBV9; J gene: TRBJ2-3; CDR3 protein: ASSVEVGGPGDTQY
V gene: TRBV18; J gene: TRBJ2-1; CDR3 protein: ASSPPAGGSYNEQF
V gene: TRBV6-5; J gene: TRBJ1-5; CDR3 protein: ASRPGLRNQPQH
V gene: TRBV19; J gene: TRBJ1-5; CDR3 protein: ASSIGLGPQPQH
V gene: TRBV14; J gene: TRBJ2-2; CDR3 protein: ASSQSRGNTGELF
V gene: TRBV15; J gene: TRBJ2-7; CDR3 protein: ATSRVVGHLSYEQY
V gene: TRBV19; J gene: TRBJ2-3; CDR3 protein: ASSITSGTGDSDTQY
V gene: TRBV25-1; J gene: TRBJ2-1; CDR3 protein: ASNAAKTSYNEQF
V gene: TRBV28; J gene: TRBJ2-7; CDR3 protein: ASSLANEQY
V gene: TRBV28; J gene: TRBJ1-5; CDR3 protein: ASSSPGVSNQPQH